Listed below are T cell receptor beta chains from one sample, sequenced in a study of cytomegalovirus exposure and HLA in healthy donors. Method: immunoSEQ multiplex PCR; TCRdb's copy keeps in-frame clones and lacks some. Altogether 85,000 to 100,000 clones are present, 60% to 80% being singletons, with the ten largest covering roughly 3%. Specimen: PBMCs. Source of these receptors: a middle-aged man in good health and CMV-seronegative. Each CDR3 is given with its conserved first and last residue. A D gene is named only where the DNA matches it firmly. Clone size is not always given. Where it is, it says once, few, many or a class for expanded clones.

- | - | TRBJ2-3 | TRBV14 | CASSRSGTDTQYF | TGTGCCAGCAGCCGTAGCGGCACAGATACGCAGTATTTT
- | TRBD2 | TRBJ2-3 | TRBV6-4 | CASSDSTSGAQTQYF | TGTGCCAGCAGTGACTCAACTAGCGGGGCCCAGACGCAGTATTTT
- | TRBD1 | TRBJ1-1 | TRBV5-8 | CASSLGFRGDTEAFF | TGTGCCAGCAGCTTGGGTTTCAGGGGGGACACTGAAGCTTTCTTT
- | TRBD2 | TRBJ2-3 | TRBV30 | CAWSLGLAGNTDTQYF | TGTGCCTGGAGTCTCGGACTAGCCGGTAACACAGATACGCAGTATTTT
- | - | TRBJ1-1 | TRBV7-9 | CASRSEAGPFTEAFF | TGTGCCAGCAGATCTGAAGCAGGGCCCTTCACTGAAGCTTTCTTT
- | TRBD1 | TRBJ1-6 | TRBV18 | CASSPGDSYNSPLHF | TGTGCCAGCTCACCCGGGGACAGCTATAATTCACCCCTCCACTTT
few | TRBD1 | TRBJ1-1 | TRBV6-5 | CASSYLDRLSTEAFF | TGTGCCAGCAGTTACTTGGACAGGTTAAGCACTGAAGCTTTCTTT
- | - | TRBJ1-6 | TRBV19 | CASSIDGTSADSPLHF | TGTGCCAGTAGTATAGACGGGACTTCTGCTGATTCACCCCTCCACTTT
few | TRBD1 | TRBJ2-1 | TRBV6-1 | CASSEFDRGNNEQFF | TGTGCCAGCAGTGAATTCGACAGGGGGAACAATGAGCAGTTCTTC
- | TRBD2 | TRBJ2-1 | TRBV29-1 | CSVCLGLVDEQFF | TGCAGCGTTTGTTTGGGACTAGTCGATGAGCAGTTCTTC
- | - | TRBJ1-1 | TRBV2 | CASRYGENTEAFF | TGTGCCAGCAGGTACGGGGAGAACACTGAAGCTTTCTTT
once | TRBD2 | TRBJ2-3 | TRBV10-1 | CASSESERGTDTQYF | TGCGCCAGCAGTGAGTCTGAGCGGGGAACAGATACGCAGTATTTT
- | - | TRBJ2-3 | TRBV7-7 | CASSPNYADTQYF | TGTGCTAGCAGCCCCAACTATGCAGATACGCAGTATTTT
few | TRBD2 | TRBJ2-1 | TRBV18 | CASSPIRTSGSDEQFF | TGTGCCAGCTCACCAATTCGGACTAGCGGGAGTGATGAGCAGTTCTTC
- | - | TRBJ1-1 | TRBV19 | CASTESNTEAFF | TGTGCCAGTACCGAGTCGAACACTGAAGCTTTCTTT
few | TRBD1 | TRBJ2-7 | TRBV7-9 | CASSFPGQGEYEQYF | TGTGCCAGCAGCTTTCCGGGACAGGGGGAGTACGAGCAGTACTTC
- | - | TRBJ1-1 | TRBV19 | CASSNFRDTEAFF | TGTGCCAGTAGTAACTTCCGGGACACTGAAGCTTTCTTT
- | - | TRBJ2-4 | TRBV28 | CAITKAREGKNIQYF | TGTGCCATTACGAAAGCGCGGGAAGGCAAAAACATTCAGTACTTC
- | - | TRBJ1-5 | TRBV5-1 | CASSLGPVGSQPQHF | TGCGCCAGCAGCTTGGGCCCAGTTGGGAGTCAGCCCCAGCATTTT
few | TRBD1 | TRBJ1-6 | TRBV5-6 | CASSIMKQGTLRSPLHF | TGTGCCAGCAGCATCATGAAACAGGGGACCCTTCGTTCACCCCTCCACTTT
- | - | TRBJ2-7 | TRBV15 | CATSRTSVYEQYF | TGTGCCACCAGCAGAACTTCGGTCTACGAGCAGTACTTC
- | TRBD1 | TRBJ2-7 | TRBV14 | CASGQGTGAMYEQYF | TGTGCCAGCGGACAAGGGACAGGGGCCATGTACGAGCAGTACTTC